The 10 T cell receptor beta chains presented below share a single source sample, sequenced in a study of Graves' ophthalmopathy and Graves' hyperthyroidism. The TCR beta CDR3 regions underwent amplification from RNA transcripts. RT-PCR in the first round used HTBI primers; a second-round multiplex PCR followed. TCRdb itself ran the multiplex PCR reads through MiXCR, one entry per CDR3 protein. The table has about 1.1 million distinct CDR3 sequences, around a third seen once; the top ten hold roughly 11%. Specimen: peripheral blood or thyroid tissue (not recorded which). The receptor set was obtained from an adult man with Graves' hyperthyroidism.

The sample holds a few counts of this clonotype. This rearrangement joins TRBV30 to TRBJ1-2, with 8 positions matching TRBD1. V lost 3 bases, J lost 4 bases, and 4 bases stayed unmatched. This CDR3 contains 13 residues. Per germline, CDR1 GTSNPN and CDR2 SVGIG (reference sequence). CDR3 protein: CAWRKTGGYGYTF. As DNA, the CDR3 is TGTGCCTGGAGGAAAACAGGGGGCTATGGCTACACCTTC.

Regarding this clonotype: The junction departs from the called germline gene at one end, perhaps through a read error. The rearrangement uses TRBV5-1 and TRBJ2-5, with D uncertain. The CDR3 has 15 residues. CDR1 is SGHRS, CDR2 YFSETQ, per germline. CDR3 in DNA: TGCGCCGGCAGCTTGGTGGGCAAAAGAGAAGAGACCCAGTACTTC. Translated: CAGSLVGKREETQYF.

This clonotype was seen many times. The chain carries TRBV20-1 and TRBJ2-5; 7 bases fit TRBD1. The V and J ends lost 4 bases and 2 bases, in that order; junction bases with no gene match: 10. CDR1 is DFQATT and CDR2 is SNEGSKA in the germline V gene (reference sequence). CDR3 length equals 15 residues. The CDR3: CSAMGDRALQETQYF. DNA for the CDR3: TGCAGTGCTATGGGTGACAGGGCACTACAAGAGACCCAGTACTTC.

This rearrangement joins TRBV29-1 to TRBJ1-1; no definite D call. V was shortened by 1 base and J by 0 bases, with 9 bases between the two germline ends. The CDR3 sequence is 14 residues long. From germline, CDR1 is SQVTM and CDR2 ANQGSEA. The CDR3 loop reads CSVEVERLNTEAFF. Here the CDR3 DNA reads TGCAGCGTTGAAGTGGAGCGGCTGAACACTGAAGCTTTCTTT.

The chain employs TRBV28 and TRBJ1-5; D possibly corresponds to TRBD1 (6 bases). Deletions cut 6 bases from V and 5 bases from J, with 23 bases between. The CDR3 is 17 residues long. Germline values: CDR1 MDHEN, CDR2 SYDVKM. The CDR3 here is CASRTPWWPGEDQPQHF. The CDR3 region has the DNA TGTGCCAGCAGGACCCCTTGGTGGCCAGGGGAGGATCAGCCCCAGCATTTT.

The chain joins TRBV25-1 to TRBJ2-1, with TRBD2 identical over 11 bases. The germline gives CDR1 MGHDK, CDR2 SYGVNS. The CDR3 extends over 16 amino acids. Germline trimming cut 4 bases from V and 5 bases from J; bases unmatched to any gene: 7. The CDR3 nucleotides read TGTGCCAGCAGTGGCTTAAGGGGACTAGCGGACAATGAGCAGTTCTTC. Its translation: CASSGLRGLADNEQFF.

CDR3 DNA sequence: TGTGCCAGCAGCTGGACAGGGGTTGGTTCCTTGAACACTGAAGCTTTCTTT. Translated, it gives CASSWTGVGSLNTEAFF. The chain is built from TRBV7-2 and TRBJ1-1, with TRBD1 matching over 9 bases. CDR1 SGHTA and CDR2 FQGNSA come from the germline V gene. Trimming removed 4 bases from V and 0 bases from J; junction bases left unmatched: 9. The CDR3 extends over 17 amino acids.

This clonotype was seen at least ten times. CDR3 loop: CASSFLPANEKLFF. The CDR3 DNA reads TGTGCCAGCAGCTTTTTACCAGCTAATGAAAAACTGTTTTTT. This chain connects TRBV7-8 to TRBJ1-4; D gene uncertain. The V and J ends lost 3 bases and 3 bases respectively, with 8 bases between them. The CDR3 spans 14 residues. Germline V lookup: CDR1 SGHVS, CDR2 FQNEAQ.

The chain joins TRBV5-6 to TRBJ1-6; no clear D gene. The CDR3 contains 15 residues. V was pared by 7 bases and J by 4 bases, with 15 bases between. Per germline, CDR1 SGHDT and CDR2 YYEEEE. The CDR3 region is CASQERKTYNSPLHF. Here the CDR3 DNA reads TGTGCCAGCCAAGAACGCAAGACTTATAATTCACCCCTCCACTTT.

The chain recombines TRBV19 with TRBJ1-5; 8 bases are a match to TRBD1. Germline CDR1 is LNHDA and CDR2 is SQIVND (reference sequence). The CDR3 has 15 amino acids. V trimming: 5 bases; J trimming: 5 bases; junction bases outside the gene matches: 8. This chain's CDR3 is CASSVGTGRYQPQHF. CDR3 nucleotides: TGTGCCAGTAGTGTCGGGACAGGCCGATATCAGCCCCAGCATTTT.